The rows below give T cell receptor beta chains drawn from one sample of a study of T-cell memory formation after mild COVID-19. From the 5' RACE reads, TCRdb called clonotypes with MiXCR, one entry per CDR3 protein. The data show hundreds of thousands of distinct CDR3 sequences, approximately 21% seen once. The sequencing input was PBMCs or a T cell subset sorted from them (not recorded which). The receptors here all came from an adult woman who had mild COVID-19 (a few samples of this study predate the infection). Cell type and time point are not known. Each CDR3 is given with its conserved first and last residue. The D gene is left open where the match is weak. Size tells how often a clone was seen (once, few, many) or the class of an expanded clone, and some rows leave it out.

TRBV11-2	15	many	TRBJ2-1	TRBD2	TGTGCCAGCAGCCGGACTAGCGGGCCGCCCCATGAGCAGTTCTTC	CASSRTSGPPHEQFF
TRBV29-1	13	few	TRBJ1-2	.	TGCAGCGGTACAGACAGATCAAACTATGGCTACACCTTC	CSGTDRSNYGYTF
TRBV7-6	14	.	TRBJ2-7	TRBD2	TGTGCCAGCAGCTTACAAGCGGGAGCAGTCGAGCAGTACTTC	CASSLQAGAVEQYF
TRBV20-1	14	.	TRBJ2-3	TRBD2	TGCAGTGCTAGGGCGGGAGAGGGCACAGATACGCAGTATTTT	CSARAGEGTDTQYF
TRBV19	16	.	TRBJ2-3	TRBD2	TGTGCCAGTAGCCCCGTAATGGCGGGGGGGGTCGATACGCAGTATTTT	CASSPVMAGGVDTQYF
TRBV28	16	.	TRBJ2-7	TRBD2	TGTGCCAGCAGTTTTTCGAGACTAGCGGGTTCGTACGAGCAGTACTTC	CASSFSRLAGSYEQYF
TRBV4-1	16	.	TRBJ2-5	.	TGCGCCAGCAGCCAGATCGCAATTGAGGGGCGAGAGACCCAGTACTTC	CASSQIAIEGRETQYF
TRBV7-9	14	few	TRBJ2-5	.	TGTGCCAGCAGCTTAGGGACGGTCGAAGAGACCCAGTACTTC	CASSLGTVEETQYF
TRBV12-3/TRBV12-4	15	few	TRBJ2-1	TRBD2	TGTGCCAGCAGTTTAAGAGCGGGAGTCTACAATGAGCAGTTCTTC	CASSLRAGVYNEQFF
TRBV12-3/TRBV12-4	13	.	TRBJ2-7	.	TGTGCCAGCGAGGGACCGGTTAGCTACGAGCAGTACTTC	CASEGPVSYEQYF
TRBV6-5	13	few	TRBJ1-2	.	TGTGCCAGCAGCCCCCAAGGAGTTGGTGGCTACACCTTC	CASSPQGVGGYTF
TRBV3-1	13	few	TRBJ2-7	.	TGTGCCAGCAGCCAAGATTTCAGGGACGAGCAGTACTTC	CASSQDFRDEQYF
TRBV18	16	.	TRBJ1-6	TRBD1	TGTGCCAGCTCACCCCTCGAACAGGGGGCTCAGTCACCCCTCCACTTT	CASSPLEQGAQSPLHF
TRBV3-1	16	.	TRBJ2-1	.	TGTGCCAGTTCTCTAGAGGGGGACGACTCCTACAATGAGCAGTTCTTC	CASSLEGDDSYNEQFF
TRBV15	13	few	TRBJ1-5	.	TGTGCCACCAGCCCTAGAGTCGGGCAGCCCCAGCATTTT	CATSPRVGQPQHF
TRBV20-1	13	few	TRBJ1-2	.	TGCAGTGCTAACGTACCGGGCATGACTGGCTACACCTTC	CSANVPGMTGYTF
TRBV5-1	16	few	TRBJ2-3	TRBD1	TGCGCCAGCAGCTTGGCCCACAGGGGAGACACAGATACGCAGTATTTT	CASSLAHRGDTDTQYF
TRBV27	14	.	TRBJ2-5	TRBD1	TGTGCCAGCAGTTTACCGGACAGGCAAGAGACCCAGTACTTC	CASSLPDRQETQYF
TRBV28	15	.	TRBJ2-4	.	TGTGCCAGCAGTTTCAAACTGAGAAACAAAAACATTCAGTACTTC	CASSFKLRNKNIQYF
TRBV6-2/TRBV6-3	16	.	TRBJ2-3	.	TGTGCCAGCAGCCCAGGACCGAGACGGCTCTCAGATACGCAGTATTTT	CASSPGPRRLSDTQYF
TRBV20-1	14	.	TRBJ2-1	.	TGCAGTGCTTCTTCCCTCCGAAACTACAATGAGCAGTTCTTC	CSASSLRNYNEQFF
TRBV5-1	16	few	TRBJ2-7	TRBD2	TGCGCCAGCAGCTCCGGGACTAGCGGGTTCTCCTACGAGCAGTACTTC	CASSSGTSGFSYEQYF
TRBV13	14	.	TRBJ2-3	.	TGTGCCAGCACGGAGGCGGGGTTTACAGATACGCAGTATTTT	CASTEAGFTDTQYF
TRBV12-3/TRBV12-4	13	.	TRBJ1-4	.	TGTGCCAGCAGTCTAGATAGCCGTGAAAAACTGTTTTTT	CASSLDSREKLFF
TRBV14	13	.	TRBJ1-3	.	TGTGCCAGCAGCCAACGCTCTGGAAACACCATATATTTT	CASSQRSGNTIYF
TRBV5-1	18	few	TRBJ2-3	.	TGCGCCAGCAGCTTGCCGCGTATAAGGCTAGCCCTCACAGATACGCAGTATTTT	CASSLPRIRLALTDTQYF
TRBV27	14	.	TRBJ1-4	.	TGTGCCAGCAGTATGGGACGGCATAATGAAAAACTGTTTTTT	CASSMGRHNEKLFF
TRBV7-2	15	few	TRBJ2-7	.	TGTGCCAGCAGCTTATTTTCCGGGGGTCTTTACGAGCAGTACTTC	CASSLFSGGLYEQYF
TRBV7-6	13	few	TRBJ2-5	.	TGTGCCAGCAGCTCCCGGGAACAAGAGACCCAGTACTTC	CASSSREQETQYF
TRBV30	14	.	TRBJ2-2	.	TGTGCCTGGAGTGTAGCCAGGGGCCCCGGGGAGCTGTTTTTT	CAWSVARGPGELFF
TRBV2	15	few	TRBJ2-1	TRBD1	TGTGCCAGCAGATTGGACAGGGCCGGGAGCAATGAGCAGTTCTTC	CASRLDRAGSNEQFF
TRBV5-1	11	many	TRBJ2-1	.	TGCGCCAGCAGCGGGGGGAATGAGCAGTTCTTC	CASSGGNEQFF
TRBV5-1	15	.	TRBJ2-1	TRBD1	TGCGCCAGCACCTTTGGACAGGGAGGCTACAATGAGCAGTTCTTC	CASTFGQGGYNEQFF
TRBV20-1	14	few	TRBJ2-7	.	TGCAGTGCTAGCCCGGGGGCCGGGACCTACGAGCAGTACTTC	CSASPGAGTYEQYF
TRBV9	16	.	TRBJ2-3	.	TGTGCCAGCAGCGTAAGTCTCGTTTCTAGCACAGATACGCAGTATTTT	CASSVSLVSSTDTQYF
TRBV9	13	.	TRBJ2-5	.	TGTGCCAGCAGCGTAAACGGGCAGGAGACCCAGTACTTC	CASSVNGQETQYF
TRBV20-1	15	.	TRBJ2-1	.	TGCAGTGCTAGAGATACGGGGCGGCCCCCTTGGGAGCAGTTCTTC	CSARDTGRPPWEQFF
TRBV7-2	12	few	TRBJ1-2	.	TGTGCCAGCAGCTTAGATACCTATGGCTACACCTTC	CASSLDTYGYTF
TRBV27	18	.	TRBJ1-5	.	TGTGCCAGCAGTTTGGTTACCCCCATGATTTATAGCAATCAGCCCCAGCATTTT	CASSLVTPMIYSNQPQHF
TRBV3-1	13	.	TRBJ1-2	TRBD1	TGTGCCAGCAAGGGACAGGGGGCGGCTGGCTACACCTTC	CASKGQGAAGYTF
TRBV5-1	15	.	TRBJ2-1	TRBD1	TGCGCCAGCAGCTTCCGGGACAGGTCCTACAATGAGCAGTTCTTC	CASSFRDRSYNEQFF
TRBV6-6	13	.	TRBJ2-3	.	TGTGCCAGCAGTTACATGTTCGGAGATACGCAGTATTTT	CASSYMFGDTQYF
TRBV2	15	few	TRBJ2-1	TRBD2	TGTGCCAGCCACCCGCAAGTAGCGGGGGGTTTTCGTCAGTTCTTC	CASHPQVAGGFRQFF
TRBV7-3	13	many	TRBJ2-1	.	TGTGCCAGCAGCTCGGACTCGTACAATGAGCAGTTCTTC	CASSSDSYNEQFF
TRBV6-5	17	.	TRBJ2-7	TRBD1	TGTGCCAGCAGTTATCTCTCGACAGGGGGGGTCCCCTACGAGCAGTACTTC	CASSYLSTGGVPYEQYF
TRBV27	14	.	TRBJ1-1	TRBD1	TGTGCCAGCAGGAGGACAGGGATGAACACTGAAGCTTTCTTT	CASRRTGMNTEAFF
TRBV12-3/TRBV12-4	16	few	TRBJ2-2	.	TGTGCCAGCAGTTTATACGGGCTAGCGAGGGCCGGGGAGCTGTTTTTT	CASSLYGLARAGELFF
TRBV5-6	14	many	TRBJ2-2	.	TGTGCCAGCAGCTTAGGAGGGAACACCGGGGAGCTGTTTTTT	CASSLGGNTGELFF
TRBV29-1	13	.	TRBJ2-7	.	TGCAGCGTTGAACCAGGGGGGGGGTACGAGCAGTACTTC	CSVEPGGGYEQYF
TRBV20-1	12	.	TRBJ1-5	.	TGCAGTGCTAGAGATCAAGGGGGGCCCCAGCATTTT	CSARDQGGPQHF
TRBV18	14	few	TRBJ1-1	.	TGTGCCAGCTCCCCAAAGGCAGGGGTCACTGAAGCTTTCTTT	CASSPKAGVTEAFF
TRBV10-3	14	.	TRBJ2-7	TRBD1	TGTGCCATCAGTGAGTCCAGGGGGCTCTACGAGCAGTACTTC	CAISESRGLYEQYF
TRBV24-1	11	.	TRBJ1-1	.	TGTGCCACCAGGGCAGGGACTGAAGCTTTCTTT	CATRAGTEAFF
TRBV20-1	14	few	TRBJ1-2	.	TGCAGTGCTAGACGACAGGAGACCTACTATGGCTACACCTTC	CSARRQETYYGYTF
TRBV6-6	15	few	TRBJ1-2	TRBD1	TGTGCCAGCAGTTCGGGTACAGGGGTTAACTATGGCTACACCTTC	CASSSGTGVNYGYTF
TRBV7-2	17	.	TRBJ2-1	.	TGTGCCAGCAGCTTAGGTCGGGGACGCAGCTCCTACAATGAGCAGTTCTTC	CASSLGRGRSSYNEQFF
TRBV9	16	.	TRBJ2-5	TRBD2	TGCGCCAGCAGCCCTCAGACTAGCGGGGGCCAAGAGACCCAGTACTTC	CASSPQTSGGQETQYF
TRBV12-3/TRBV12-4	13	.	TRBJ1-2	.	TGTGCCAGCAGTTTAGGAGGGATCTATGGCTACACCTTC	CASSLGGIYGYTF
TRBV7-2	13	.	TRBJ2-7	.	TGTGCCAGCAGCGTCGCGGGGCGCTACGAGCAGTACTTC	CASSVAGRYEQYF
TRBV20-1	16	few	TRBJ2-3	.	TGCAGTGCTAGAGATCGAGCGGGTTTGGGCACAGATACGCAGTATTTT	CSARDRAGLGTDTQYF